This note documents a single T cell receptor beta chain sequence. Its cognate antigen is unknown. This sample was included in a study of shared clonotypes between healthy human individuals. Findings and caveats of the study: Clonotypes shared by all four donors outscored non-shared clonotypes in generation probability.

Genomic DNA per cell subset filled all wells of several immunoSEQ plates. Sorted-subset replicate PCR reactions were performed with around 210 ng DNA, corresponding to tens of thousands of T cell genomes. Sequenced by immunoSEQ multiplex PCR; TCRdb stores in-frame clones only, minus some. The data hold millions of clones, with less than 95% observed a single time. The V end was cut by 1 base, the J end by 5 bases, with 21 bases between. This CDR3 is 17 amino acids long. Germline V CDR1 and CDR2: SEHNR, FQNEAQ (reference sequence). Naive-designated CD8 cells lacked CD45RO, were positively enriched for CCR7, and omitted terminally differentiated effector memory CD45RA+ cells.

The sample comprised naive CD8+ T cells sorted from blood. This rearrangement joins TRBV7-9 to TRBJ2-7, with a tentative D call TRBD2 (5 bases). The origin of this receptor is a man aged 18 to 35 in good health. The CDR3 sequence: CASSLGNLDPTGNEQYF. For the CDR3, the DNA is TGTGCCAGCAGCTTAGGGAACTTGGACCCCACGGGGAACGAGCAGTACTTC.